These 28 T cell receptor beta chains came from one sample sequenced in a study of beta chain features in type 1 diabetes. Notes on the study in general: Type 1 diabetes patients showed a moderate but significant shortening of TCRB CDR3s in all four CD4+ subsets.

These receptors' antigens are unknown. Expressed TCRB transcripts got sequenced, as all isolated RNA was reverse transcribed. Assay: immunoSEQ multiplex PCR; the TCRdb copy retains only in-frame clones and omits some. The sample includes around 310,000 clones, approximately 13% of them seen just once. Sequencing was performed on naive CD4+ T cells from blood. The receptors shown here come from a woman under 30 with type 1 diabetes.

The chain couples TRBV7-9 to TRBJ2-1; the D gene is possibly TRBD1 (6 bases). The CDR3 runs to 16 residues. CDR1 SEHNR and CDR2 FQNEAQ come from the germline V gene (reference sequence). V was shortened by 5 bases and J by 4 bases, with 18 bases between the two germline ends. CDR3 coding DNA: TGTGCCAGCAGCCGATTTACAGGGAGTACATACAATGAGCAGTTCTTC. It yields the protein CASSRFTGSTYNEQFF.

This clone was found a few times. The chain has TRBV15 and TRBJ2-1; a weak D match, TRBD2 (5 bases). V lost 0 bases and J lost 2, with 8 bases in between. Germline V gene sequence: CDR1 LNHNV, CDR2 YYDKDF (reference sequence). The CDR3 length is 15 residues. The DNA of the CDR3 is TGTGCCACCAGCAGAGATAACGGGGCCTACAATGAGCAGTTCTTC. Protein: CATSRDNGAYNEQFF.

The CDR3 loop reads CASSRQTGTDNTGELFF. For the CDR3, the DNA is TGCGCCAGCAGCCGGCAAACCGGGACAGACAACACCGGGGAGCTGTTTTTT. This chain joins TRBV5-1 and TRBJ2-2; 7 nucleotides align to TRBD1. This CDR3 has 17 residues. V lost 4 bases to trimming and J lost 2 bases; unmatched junction nucleotides: 11. Germline-derived CDR1 and CDR2 are SGHRS and YFSETQ. Variable domain in full (rest from reference TRBV5-1 and TRBJ2-2): KAGVTQTPRYLIKTRGQQVTLSCSPISGHRSVSWYQQTPGQGLQFLFEYFSETQRNKGNFPGRFSGRQFSNSRSEMNVSTLELGDSALYLCASSRQTGTDNTGELFFGEGSRLTVL.

The CDR3 sequence: CAWRTAGSNQPQHF. CDR3 nucleotide sequence: TGTGCCTGGAGGACGGCAGGGAGCAATCAGCCCCAGCATTTT. The chain joins TRBV30 to TRBJ1-5; perhaps TRBD1 as D (5 bases). Germline V lookup: CDR1 GTSNPN, CDR2 SVGIG (reference sequence). The V end was cut by 3 bases, the J end by 1 base, with 10 bases between. CDR3 length: 14 residues.

The chain uses TRBV2 and TRBJ2-1; 8 bases are shared with TRBD2. Germline V gene sequence: CDR1 SNHLY, CDR2 FYNNEI. The V and J ends lost 8 bases and 3 bases, in that order; junction bases with no gene match: 6. The CDR3 totals 14 residues. The CDR3, as DNA: TGTGCCAGCCGGCTAGCGGGCGGCTACAATGAGCAGTTCTTC. This gives the protein CASRLAGGYNEQFF.

The chain is built from TRBV29-1 and TRBJ2-3; D is perhaps TRBD1 (7 bases). The V end was cut by 3 bases, the J end by 1 base, with 17 bases between. Germline CDR1 reads SQVTM; CDR2 reads ANQGSEA. The CDR3 sequence is 16 residues long. DNA for the CDR3: TGCAGCGTTGATCGTGGCCCCAGGGGGGGCACAGATACGCAGTATTTT. This sequence encodes CSVDRGPRGGTDTQYF.

The gene calls are TRBV6-5 and TRBJ1-5, with 7 bases matching TRBD1. CDR1 MNHEY and CDR2 SVGAGI come from the germline V gene. V shed 5 bases and J 5 bases; nucleotides not matched to a gene: 6. This CDR3 region has 14 residues. Here the CDR3 DNA reads TGTGCCAGCAGTATAACAGGGGTCGATCAGCCCCAGCATTTT. It translates to CASSITGVDQPQHF.

There are a few counts of this clone. This rearrangement joins TRBV7-2 to TRBJ1-1; D is unresolved. The CDR3 runs 15 residues. V was cut by 5 bases and J by 1 base, with 14 bases left in between. Germline loops: CDR1 SGHTA, CDR2 FQGNSA. For the CDR3, the DNA is TGTGCCAGCAGCCAAAGTCGTGGGCCGAACACTGAAGCTTTCTTT. The encoded protein is CASSQSRGPNTEAFF.

V gene TRBV19 combines with J gene TRBJ2-7; 8 nucleotides line up with TRBD2. CDR1 and CDR2 (germline): LNHDA, SQIVND (reference sequence). This CDR3 is 16 amino acids long. J was trimmed by 0 bases and V by 4 bases; bases with no gene match: 8. The DNA for the CDR3 is TGTGCCAGTAGTACCGCCTATAGCGGGACCTCCTACGAGCAGTACTTC. Amino acids: CASSTAYSGTSYEQYF.

This clone has only a few counts. The chain recombines TRBV27 with TRBJ2-7, with a weak D call TRBD2 (6 bases). The ends were cut back, 6 bases at V and 7 bases at J, with 13 bases in the middle. Germline CDR1 reads MNHEY; CDR2 reads SMNVEV (reference sequence). There are 12 residues in the CDR3. The CDR3 bases are TGTGCCAGCAGCAGTTTTGGGAGGGAGCAGTACTTC. This translates into CASSSFGREQYF.

This clone was counted only a few times. The chain combines TRBV29-1 with TRBJ2-4, with 7 bases fitting TRBD1. CDR1 is SQVTM and CDR2 is ANQGSEA in the germline V gene. The length of the CDR3 is 14 residues. V lost 6 bases, J lost 0 bases, and 5 bases stayed unmatched. The CDR3 loop reads CSVRDRLAKNIQYF. CDR3 nucleotide sequence: TGCAGCGTCCGGGACAGACTAGCCAAAAACATTCAGTACTTC.

This clone appeared a few times. This chain connects TRBV30 to TRBJ1-2, with a possible D match to TRBD1 (5 bases). This CDR3 has 14 residues. The V end was cut by 2 bases, the J end by 2 bases, with 12 bases between. Germline V gene sequence: CDR1 GTSNPN, CDR2 SVGIG (reference sequence). The CDR3 sequence: CAWSKGPENYGYTF. Written as DNA, the CDR3 is TGTGCCTGGAGTAAGGGGCCAGAAAACTATGGCTACACCTTC.

V is TRBV6-6 and J is TRBJ1-2, with 7 nucleotides matching TRBD1. Germline V gene lookup returns CDR1 MNHNY and CDR2 SVGAGI (reference sequence). Trimming cost V 4 bases and J 0 bases; bases outside gene matches: 8. The CDR3 is made up of 16 amino acids. DNA of the CDR3: TGTGCCAGCAGTTCCGGGACAGTGAGTTCTAACTATGGCTACACCTTC. Its translation: CASSSGTVSSNYGYTF.

The chain couples TRBV19 to TRBJ2-5; 14 nucleotides line up with TRBD2. CDR3 length: 15 amino acids. Germline assignment: CDR1 LNHDA and CDR2 SQIVND (reference sequence). Trimming removed 5 bases from V and 7 bases from J; junction bases left unmatched: 6. The CDR3 region is CASSLTSGREGTQYF. CDR3 nucleotides: TGTGCCAGTAGTCTGACTAGCGGGAGGGAGGGGACCCAGTACTTC.

The genes are TRBV5-6 and TRBJ2-4; TRBD2 agrees at 7 bases. This CDR3 region has 14 residues. The germline CDR1 and CDR2 sequences are SGHDT and YYEEEE. After removal of 1 base from V and 9 bases from J, the junction contained 7 bases not matched to a gene. The CDR3 loop reads CASSLISREGIQYF. CDR3 nucleotides: TGTGCCAGCAGCTTGATCTCCAGGGAGGGCATTCAGTACTTC.

This clone has just a few counts. This chain uses TRBV18 with TRBJ2-1; the match to TRBD1 covers 8 bases. This CDR3 comprises 15 residues. The J segment lost 3 bases and the V segment lost 3 bases, leaving 4 bases of the junction unmatched. Germline V CDR1 and CDR2: KGHSH, LQKENI. The CDR3: CASSPDRDIYNEQFF. The CDR3 DNA is TGTGCCAGCTCACCGGACAGGGATATCTACAATGAGCAGTTCTTC.

The chain employs TRBV10-1 and TRBJ2-1, with D hard to call. CDR1 is WNHNN and CDR2 is SYGVQD in the germline V gene (reference sequence). The CDR3 is made up of 12 amino acids. Trimming stripped 5 bases from V and 1 base from J, with 3 bases between. CDR3 region: CASSPSYNEQFF. Written as DNA, the CDR3 is TGCGCCAGCAGTCCATCCTACAATGAGCAGTTCTTC.

The chain employs TRBV9 and TRBJ2-3; TRBD2 agrees at 7 bases. CDR1 is SGDLS, CDR2 YYNGEE, per germline. V trimming: 0 bases; J trimming: 3 bases; junction bases outside the gene matches: 4. The CDR3 runs to 15 residues. The chain's CDR3 is CASSVVAGDTDTQYF. The CDR3 DNA reads as TGTGCCAGCAGCGTAGTTGCGGGAGATACAGATACGCAGTATTTT.

This clone has just a few counts. The V gene is TRBV5-1, the J gene TRBJ2-2; 10 bases match TRBD2. After removal of 4 bases from V and 2 bases from J, the junction contained 8 bases not matched to a gene. Looked up from germline, CDR1 is SGHRS and CDR2 is YFSETQ. The CDR3 extends over 17 amino acids. The CDR3 here is CASSTSGTSANTGELFF. DNA for the CDR3: TGCGCCAGCAGCACCTCCGGGACTAGCGCAAACACCGGGGAGCTGTTTTTT.

In this sample, this clone turned up a few times. This chain uses TRBV19 with TRBJ2-1; 11 bases are a match to TRBD2. CDR3 length: 16 amino acids. V lost 2 bases and J lost 7; bases outside the gene matches: 7. Germline CDR1 reads LNHDA; CDR2 reads SQIVND (reference sequence). The chain's CDR3 is CASSIKTSGMGNEQFF. The CDR3 coding sequence is TGTGCCAGTAGTATAAAGACTAGCGGGATGGGGAATGAGCAGTTCTTC.

This clone was observed a few times. The chain uses TRBV7-2 and TRBJ2-3; no firm D call. Trimming left V 4 bases short and J 0 bases short, with 17 bases between. Per germline, CDR1 SGHTA and CDR2 FQGNSA. The length of the CDR3 is 17 residues. The CDR3 spells CASSSSRWRDSTDTQYF. The DNA of the CDR3 is TGTGCCAGCAGCTCCAGCCGATGGAGAGATAGCACAGATACGCAGTATTTT.

The chain couples TRBV5-1 to TRBJ1-2; 8 positions match TRBD1. This CDR3 is built from 15 residues. The germline gives CDR1 SGHRS, CDR2 YFSETQ. V lost 5 bases and J lost 0; bases outside the gene matches: 6. The CDR3: CASRVSTGANYGYTF. In DNA form, the CDR3 reads TGCGCCAGCAGAGTTTCGACAGGGGCTAACTATGGCTACACCTTC.

This clone was picked up a small number of times. The CDR3 region has the DNA TGTGCCAGCAGCTTAATCTCGGACAGGTCTTACTATGGCTACACCTTC. Its protein is CASSLISDRSYYGYTF. The rearrangement links TRBV5-6 to TRBJ1-2; TRBD1 agrees at 7 bases. Germline CDR1 SGHDT, CDR2 YYEEEE. Unmatched junction bases numbered 10, after V lost 2 bases and J lost 3 bases. The CDR3 spans 16 residues.

This clone showed up just a few times. The CDR3 loop is CSGQGTETQYF. The CDR3 DNA reads as TGCAGTGGACAGGGGACGGAGACCCAGTACTTC. The chain has TRBV20-1 and TRBJ2-5, with 8 bases that match TRBD1. Germline V gives CDR1 DFQATT, CDR2 SNEGSKA (reference sequence). V was pared by 7 bases and J by 5 bases, with 3 bases of the junction left unmatched. This CDR3 region has 11 residues.

This clone was counted between two and nine times. Other DNA sequences from this sample encode an identical CDR3 as well. The chain uses TRBV5-1 and TRBJ2-5; the D is unclear. V was shortened by 0 bases and J by 2 bases, with 2 bases between the two germline ends. Germline assignment: CDR1 SGHRS and CDR2 YFSETQ. The length of the CDR3 is 12 residues. In nucleotides, the CDR3 is TGCGCCAGCAGCTTGGCTCAAGAGACCCAGTACTTC. It is translated as CASSLAQETQYF.

This sequence joins TRBV19 and TRBJ1-5; D may be TRBD1 (6 bases). Germline CDR1 is LNHDA and CDR2 is SQIVND (reference sequence). The CDR3 covers 14 residues. The V end lost 9 bases, the J end lost 0 bases, and 12 bases lay between the germline ends. CDR3 region: CASADRNSNQPQHF. CDR3 coding DNA: TGTGCCAGCGCGGACAGAAATAGCAATCAGCCCCAGCATTTT.

DNA for the CDR3: TGTGCCAGCAGTTTTATGGGACAGGGGATCGTTCCTGGGGCCAACGTCCTGACTTTC. This codes for CASSFMGQGIVPGANVLTF. The V and J genes are TRBV27 and TRBJ2-6, with TRBD1 matching 10 bases. CDR3 size: 19 residues. Germline CDR1 reads MNHEY; CDR2 reads SMNVEV (reference sequence). J was trimmed by 2 bases and V by 3 bases; bases with no gene match: 10.

The chain employs TRBV6-6 and TRBJ2-5; 8 nucleotides line up with TRBD1. J lost 1 base, V lost 6 bases, and 4 bases had no gene match. Germline V gene data show CDR1 as MNHNY and CDR2 as SVGAGI (reference sequence). The CDR3 consists of 14 residues. The CDR3 DNA reads TGTGCCAGCAGATTCGGACAGGGCCAAGAGACCCAGTACTTC. The encoded protein is CASRFGQGQETQYF.